This T cell receptor (beta chain) was sequenced during a study of lymphopenia after photon versus proton radiotherapy. Broader study findings: Only patients who died were analyzed for survival; proton advantage is unproven. Post-nadir diversity loss with photons came from oligoclonal expansion, particularly CD8+ Temra cells.

On this clone itself: Its antigen is still unknown.

Looked up from germline, CDR1 is MNHEY and CDR2 is SVGAGI. Trimming stripped 5 bases from V and 6 bases from J, with 14 bases between. The CDR3 length is 14 residues. TCRdb's table, derived via immunoSEQ multiplex PCR, lists solely in-frame clones and lacks some. The profile shows more than 25,000 clones, about nine tenths of them singletons. The chain uses TRBV6-5 and TRBJ1-5; no clear D. The input for sequencing was peripheral blood, taken from a patient treated with proton-based radiotherapy. The sequence was collected from a woman in her fifties or sixties with cholangiocarcinoma. Some clones in this sample may be carry-over from other donors' samples. In DNA form, the CDR3 reads TGTGCCAGCAGTGCCAATGATATGGGTCAGCCCCAGCATTTT. Amino acid sequence: CASSANDMGQPQHF.